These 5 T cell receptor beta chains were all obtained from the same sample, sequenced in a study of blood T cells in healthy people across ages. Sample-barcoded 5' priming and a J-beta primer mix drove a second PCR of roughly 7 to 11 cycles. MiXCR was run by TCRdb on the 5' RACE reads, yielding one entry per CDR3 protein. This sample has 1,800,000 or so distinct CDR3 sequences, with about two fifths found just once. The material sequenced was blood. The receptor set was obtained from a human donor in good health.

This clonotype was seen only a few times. The chain's CDR3 is CSVEDVTPDTQYF. CDR3 nucleotides: TGCAGCGTTGAAGATGTCACCCCAGATACGCAGTATTTT. The chain is built from TRBV29-1 and TRBJ2-3; D unresolved. CDR3 length: 13 amino acids. The V gene lost 0 bases and the J gene lost 4 bases, with 8 bases spanning the gap. CDR1 and CDR2 (germline): SQVTM, ANQGSEA.

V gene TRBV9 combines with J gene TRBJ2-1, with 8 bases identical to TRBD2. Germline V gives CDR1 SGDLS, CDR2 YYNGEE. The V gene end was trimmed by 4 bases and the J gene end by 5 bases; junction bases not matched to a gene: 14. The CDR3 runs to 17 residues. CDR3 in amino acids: CASSQTSRRGANNEQFF. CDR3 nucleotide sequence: TGTGCCAGCAGCCAAACAAGTAGGCGGGGGGCCAACAATGAGCAGTTCTTC.

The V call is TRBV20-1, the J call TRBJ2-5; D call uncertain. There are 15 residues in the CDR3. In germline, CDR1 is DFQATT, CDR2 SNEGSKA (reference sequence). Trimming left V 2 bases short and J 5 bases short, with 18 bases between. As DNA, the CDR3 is TGCAGTGCTAGAAAGGGAAACCACCTGGGGGAGACCCAGTACTTC. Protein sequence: CSARKGNHLGETQYF.

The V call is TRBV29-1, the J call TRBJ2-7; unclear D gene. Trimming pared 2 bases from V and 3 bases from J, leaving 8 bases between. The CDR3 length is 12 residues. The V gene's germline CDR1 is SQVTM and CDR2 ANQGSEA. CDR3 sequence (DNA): TGCAGCGTTGAAAGGCAAAACTACGAGCAGTACTTC. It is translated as CSVERQNYEQYF.

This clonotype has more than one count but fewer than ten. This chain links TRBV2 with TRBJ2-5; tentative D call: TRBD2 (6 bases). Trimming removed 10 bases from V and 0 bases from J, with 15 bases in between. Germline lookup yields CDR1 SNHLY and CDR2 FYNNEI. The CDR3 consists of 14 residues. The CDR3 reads CATLGTSNQETQYF. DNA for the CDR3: TGTGCCACCCTTGGGACTTCCAACCAAGAGACCCAGTACTTC.